This T cell receptor beta chain was retrieved from a study of blood T cell repertoires in COVID-19. This clone was recorded only once. Germline V CDR1 and CDR2: MDHEN, SYDVKM. CDR3 length: 14 amino acids. J was trimmed by 5 bases and V by 5 bases; bases with no gene match: 7. Original processing notes: Amplified reference gene primers provided the basis for estimating nucleated cell counts. The table came from immunoSEQ multiplex PCR; TCRdb's copy has only in-frame clones and leaves some out. Clonal size and the V and J genes are those of that table, whereas D and trimming came from the DNA. Seen here are 230,000 or so clones, around 82% observed once, and the top ten hold about 4.5%.

Sequences were obtained from peripheral blood. This TCR came from a man aged 50 to 60 with active or convalescent COVID-19. The V gene is TRBV28, the J gene TRBJ2-7, with 9 bases fitting TRBD1. The CDR3 is CASSTLQGANEQYF. The CDR3 DNA reads as TGTGCCAGCAGTACTCTACAGGGGGCTAACGAGCAGTACTTC.